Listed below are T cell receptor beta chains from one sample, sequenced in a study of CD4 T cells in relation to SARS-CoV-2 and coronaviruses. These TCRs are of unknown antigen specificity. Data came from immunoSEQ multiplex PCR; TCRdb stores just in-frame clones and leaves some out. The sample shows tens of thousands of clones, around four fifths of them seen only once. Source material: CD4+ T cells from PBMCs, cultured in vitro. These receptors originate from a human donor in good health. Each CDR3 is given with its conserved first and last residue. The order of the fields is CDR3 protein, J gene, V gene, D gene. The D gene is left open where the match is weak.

CDR3 protein: CASSLDRGLALAEQYF
J gene: TRBJ2-7
V gene: TRBV28
D gene: NA

CDR3 protein: CASSFEGVHGGTGELFF
J gene: TRBJ2-2
V gene: TRBV7-3
D gene: NA

CDR3 protein: CASSSGTVVNYGYTF
J gene: TRBJ1-2
V gene: TRBV7-9
D gene: TRBD1

CDR3 protein: CASSTTGDSGANVLTF
J gene: TRBJ2-6
V gene: TRBV19
D gene: NA

CDR3 protein: CASSQPDSHQPQHF
J gene: TRBJ1-5
V gene: TRBV4-1
D gene: NA

CDR3 protein: CASSRETAHTQYF
J gene: TRBJ2-3
V gene: TRBV12-3/TRBV12-4
D gene: NA

CDR3 protein: CAMYTGITGAEVSNQPQHF
J gene: TRBJ1-5
V gene: TRBV24-1
D gene: NA

CDR3 protein: CASSGALNTEAFF
J gene: TRBJ1-1
V gene: TRBV5-1
D gene: NA

CDR3 protein: CASSVDSLYGYTF
J gene: TRBJ1-2
V gene: TRBV2
D gene: NA

CDR3 protein: CASSVGETLTQYF
J gene: TRBJ2-3
V gene: TRBV5-1
D gene: NA

CDR3 protein: CASSMDYSYEQYF
J gene: TRBJ2-7
V gene: TRBV19
D gene: NA

CDR3 protein: CASWLGQVRNQPQHF
J gene: TRBJ1-5
V gene: TRBV6-5
D gene: NA

CDR3 protein: CASSLLRTDTQYF
J gene: TRBJ2-3
V gene: TRBV12-3/TRBV12-4
D gene: NA

CDR3 protein: CASSSGQGNYGYTF
J gene: TRBJ1-2
V gene: TRBV3-1/TRBV3-2
D gene: TRBD1

CDR3 protein: CASSLSGGAAAGELFF
J gene: TRBJ2-2
V gene: TRBV7-3
D gene: NA

CDR3 protein: CASSLASWDEQFF
J gene: TRBJ2-1
V gene: TRBV5-1
D gene: NA

CDR3 protein: CASSLGSSYEQYF
J gene: TRBJ2-7
V gene: TRBV5-4
D gene: NA

CDR3 protein: CASSPFLESYNEQFF
J gene: TRBJ2-1
V gene: TRBV19
D gene: NA

CDR3 protein: CASSFQGESPLHF
J gene: TRBJ1-6
V gene: TRBV28
D gene: NA

CDR3 protein: CASTTRLAGYTGELFF
J gene: TRBJ2-2
V gene: TRBV5-6
D gene: TRBD2

CDR3 protein: CASSSGQGSHLYQPQHF
J gene: TRBJ1-5
V gene: TRBV28
D gene: TRBD1

CDR3 protein: CASSLLAQGGGYTF
J gene: TRBJ1-2
V gene: TRBV27
D gene: NA

CDR3 protein: CASSQAGTYNNEQFF
J gene: TRBJ2-1
V gene: TRBV4-2
D gene: NA

CDR3 protein: CAITPDRANTEAFF
J gene: TRBJ1-1
V gene: TRBV10-3
D gene: TRBD1

CDR3 protein: CASSLERTGNYGYTF
J gene: TRBJ1-2
V gene: TRBV7-2
D gene: TRBD1

CDR3 protein: CASSPDVAGSTKNIQYF
J gene: TRBJ2-4
V gene: TRBV5-1
D gene: TRBD2

CDR3 protein: CASSPDPPDLYGYTF
J gene: TRBJ1-2
V gene: TRBV18
D gene: NA

CDR3 protein: CASSPAHGGTTYNEQFF
J gene: TRBJ2-1
V gene: TRBV5-1
D gene: TRBD2

CDR3 protein: CASVPLPDRGADTQYF
J gene: TRBJ2-3
V gene: TRBV7-8
D gene: TRBD2

CDR3 protein: CSVGGGNEQYF
J gene: TRBJ2-7
V gene: TRBV29-1
D gene: TRBD2

CDR3 protein: CASSLDNTDTQYF
J gene: TRBJ2-3
V gene: TRBV5-1
D gene: NA

CDR3 protein: CASSSTGNTEAFF
J gene: TRBJ1-1
V gene: TRBV19
D gene: NA

CDR3 protein: CASSPRDRASDEQYF
J gene: TRBJ2-7
V gene: TRBV7-7
D gene: TRBD1

CDR3 protein: CASSPVLDRGRSGANVLTF
J gene: TRBJ2-6
V gene: TRBV18
D gene: TRBD1

CDR3 protein: CASSYSREQYF
J gene: TRBJ2-7
V gene: TRBV6-5
D gene: NA

CDR3 protein: CASSIRDRVGYTF
J gene: TRBJ1-2
V gene: TRBV6-5
D gene: TRBD1

CDR3 protein: CASTPGAGGSSYNEQFF
J gene: TRBJ2-1
V gene: TRBV5-1
D gene: TRBD2

CDR3 protein: CSVPKGSGTTDTQYF
J gene: TRBJ2-3
V gene: TRBV29-1
D gene: NA

CDR3 protein: CATSRDLAGADTQYF
J gene: TRBJ2-3
V gene: TRBV15
D gene: TRBD2

CDR3 protein: CASSSDSEQFF
J gene: TRBJ2-1
V gene: TRBV5-1
D gene: NA